Following are 26 T cell receptor beta chains from one sample sequenced in a study of shared clonotypes between healthy human individuals. The naive CD8 fraction comprised CD45RO-negative cells positively selected for CCR7 and excluded terminally differentiated effector memory CD45RA+ cells. Sequencing used immunoSEQ multiplex PCR; TCRdb keeps in-frame clones, though not all of them. Here the sample spans approximately 2,200,000 clones, approximately 94% being singletons. What was sequenced was naive CD8+ T cells from PBMCs. The receptors were sampled from a man aged 18 to 30 in good health. Some clones in this sample may be carry-over from other donors' samples.

The chain joins TRBV28 to TRBJ1-2; 7 bases align to TRBD1. Germline V gene data show CDR1 as MDHEN and CDR2 as SYDVKM. V gave up 2 bases and J gave up 8 bases; unmatched junction bases: 11. This CDR3 has 15 residues. The CDR3 here is CASSLGTAGRGGYTF. The CDR3 DNA reads as TGTGCCAGCAGTTTAGGGACAGCTGGTCGGGGCGGCTACACCTTC.

The chain uses TRBV5-1 and TRBJ2-7; 10 nucleotides agree with TRBD2. Trimming cost V 4 bases and J 0 bases; bases outside gene matches: 4. The CDR3 consists of 15 residues. The germline V gene encodes CDR1 SGHRS and CDR2 YFSETQ. CDR3 region: CASSIGLAASYEQYF. The CDR3 bases are TGCGCCAGCAGCATAGGACTAGCGGCCTCCTACGAGCAGTACTTC.

The chain joins TRBV29-1 to TRBJ1-2; 7 bases align to TRBD1. The CDR3 has 15 amino acids. Germline CDR1 is SQVTM and CDR2 is ANQGSEA. Losses at the gene ends were 6 bases for V and 3 bases for J; bases not matched to a gene: 13. The CDR3 DNA follows: TGCAGCGTGCTGGGACAGACGAATACCGACTATGGCTACACCTTC. Translated, it gives CSVLGQTNTDYGYTF. The full variable domain, in which reference TRBV29-1 and TRBJ1-2 provide the parts outside the CDR3, is SAVISQKPSRDICQRGTSLTIQCQVDSQVTMMFWYRQQPGQSLTLIATANQGSEATYESGFVIDKFPISRPNLTFSTLTVSNMSPEDSSIYLCSVLGQTNTDYGYTFGSGTRLTVV.

V is TRBV7-8 and J is TRBJ2-7; D is unresolved. The CDR3 consists of 15 residues. Deletions cut 1 base from V and 1 base from J, with 11 bases between. The germline CDR1 and CDR2 sequences are SGHVS and FQNEAQ. The CDR3 DNA is TGTGCCAGCAGCTTAGTTTCCCCGATATCCTACGAGCAGTACTTC. Translation gives CASSLVSPISYEQYF.

The chain couples TRBV10-3 to TRBJ2-5, with 8 bases aligning to TRBD2. Losses at the gene ends were 3 bases for V and 5 bases for J; bases not matched to a gene: 5. Germline-derived CDR1 and CDR2 are ENHRY and SYGVKD. The CDR3 runs 14 residues. The CDR3 loop reads CAISEQRESETQYF. The CDR3 DNA is TGTGCCATCAGTGAACAGCGGGAGTCGGAGACCCAGTACTTC.

A word on this clone: Distinct nucleotide sequences in the sample also encode this CDR3. The chain joins TRBV27 to TRBJ2-1; the D is unclear. This CDR3 comprises 13 residues. Deletions cut 0 bases from V and 7 bases from J, with 7 bases between. Looked up from germline, CDR1 is MNHEY and CDR2 is SMNVEV (reference sequence). CDR3 sequence (DNA): TGTGCCAGCAGTTTATCGCTACGGAATGAGCAGTTCTTC. This sequence encodes CASSLSLRNEQFF.

V usage is TRBV10-1 and J usage is TRBJ2-7, with 7 bases identical to TRBD2. Germline V lookup: CDR1 WNHNN, CDR2 SYGVQD (reference sequence). The junction had 8 bases not matched to a gene; V was cut back by 4 bases and J by 2 bases. The CDR3 has 15 amino acids. The CDR3 here is CASSGGGEPTYEQYF. DNA of the CDR3: TGCGCCAGCAGTGGGGGGGGTGAACCAACCTACGAGCAGTACTTC.

V is TRBV7-3 and J is TRBJ2-1, with TRBD2 identical over 9 bases. The CDR3 loop spans 18 amino acids. The germline V gene encodes CDR1 SGHTA and CDR2 FQGTGA. With V trimmed by 5 bases and J by 0 bases, 11 bases remained unmatched. The CDR3 region has the DNA TGTGCCAGCAGCCTCCTAGCGGGGATACCGAGCTCCTACAATGAGCAGTTCTTC. Its translation is CASSLLAGIPSSYNEQFF. Drawing the rest from reference TRBV7-3 and TRBJ2-1, the complete variable domain is GAGVSQTPSNKVTEKGKYVELRCDPISGHTALYWYRQSLGQGPEFLIYFQGTGAADDSGLPNDRFFAVRPEGSVSTLKIQRTERGDSAVYLCASSLLAGIPSSYNEQFFGPGTRLTVL.

Worth noting for this clone: Other DNA sequences from this sample encode an identical CDR3 as well. The chain employs TRBV27 and TRBJ2-7; no clear D. Trimming removed 8 bases from V and 3 bases from J, with 5 bases in between. The CDR3 extends over 10 amino acids. The V gene's germline CDR1 is MNHEY and CDR2 SMNVEV (reference sequence). CDR3 amino acids: CASGYYEQYF. The CDR3 DNA is TGTGCCAGCGGGTACTACGAGCAGTACTTC.

J is TRBJ1-1 and V is TRBV27, with D maybe TRBD1 (6 bases). The V gene lost 5 bases and the J gene lost 3 bases, with 13 bases spanning the gap. Germline V gives CDR1 MNHEY, CDR2 SMNVEV (reference sequence). The CDR3 length is 14 residues. The CDR3 region is CASSPGQIYTEAFF. The CDR3 DNA is TGTGCCAGCAGTCCCGGACAGATATACACTGAAGCTTTCTTT.

V and J are TRBV6-1 and TRBJ2-7, with TRBD1 matching 10 bases. Germline lookup yields CDR1 MNHNS and CDR2 SASEGT. The CDR3 runs to 15 residues. Trimming cost V 2 bases and J 5 bases; bases outside gene matches: 6. The DNA for the CDR3 is TGTGCCAGCAGTGAACTTTTGGGACAGGGGAACGAGCAGTACTTC. It is translated as CASSELLGQGNEQYF.

The rearrangement links TRBV28 to TRBJ2-6; D may correspond to TRBD1 or TRBD2 (5 bases each). V lost 5 bases to trimming and J lost 0 bases, with 14 bases between them. CDR1 is MDHEN and CDR2 is SYDVKM in the germline V gene. The CDR3 extends over 17 amino acids. The CDR3 DNA reads as TGTGCCAGCAGTACCAGGGACGGAAACTCTGGGGCCAACGTCCTGACTTTC. Protein product: CASSTRDGNSGANVLTF.

The chain has TRBV30 and TRBJ2-3; D is uncertain. CDR1 and CDR2 (germline): GTSNPN, SVGIG (reference sequence). This CDR3 spans 13 amino acids. The ends were cut back, 3 bases at V and 4 bases at J, with 11 bases in the middle. The CDR3 here is CAWRSIGADTQYF. The DNA for the CDR3 is TGTGCCTGGAGGAGTATAGGTGCAGATACGCAGTATTTT.

This clone occurred once. Other DNA sequences within the sample encode an identical CDR3. The genes are TRBV27 and TRBJ2-1, with D possibly being TRBD1 (5 bases). The germline gives CDR1 MNHEY, CDR2 SMNVEV (reference sequence). The CDR3 runs 15 residues. Trimming left V 2 bases short and J 0 bases short, with 8 bases between. CDR3 protein: CASSLRGSSYNEQFF. In nucleotides, the CDR3 is TGTGCCAGCAGTTTAAGGGGAAGCTCCTACAATGAGCAGTTCTTC.

This clone was observed once. The gene calls are TRBV11-1 and TRBJ2-4, with D perhaps TRBD1 (6 bases). The CDR3 consists of 17 residues. V was shortened by 3 bases and J by 0 bases, with 15 bases between the two germline ends. CDR1 and CDR2 (germline): SGHAT, FQDESV (reference sequence). Here the CDR3 DNA reads TGTGCCAGCAGCTTTTACAGGGAAGAAGAAGCCAAAAACATTCAGTACTTC. This sequence encodes CASSFYREEEAKNIQYF. The variable domain in full, completed from reference TRBV11-1 and TRBJ2-4, reads EAEVAQSPRYKITEKSQAVAFWCDPISGHATLYWYRQILGQGPELLVQFQDESVVDDSQLPKDRFSAERLKGVDSTLKIQPAELGDSAMYLCASSFYREEEAKNIQYFGAGTRLSVL.

The chain has TRBV27 and TRBJ1-2; TRBD1 matches at 8 bases. Trimming cost V 5 bases and J 6 bases; bases outside gene matches: 17. Germline CDR1 is MNHEY and CDR2 is SMNVEV (reference sequence). The CDR3 has 17 residues. The CDR3 reads CASSPRDRILGIHGYTF. DNA for the CDR3: TGTGCCAGCAGTCCTAGGGACAGGATTTTGGGGATCCATGGCTACACCTTC.

The chain links TRBV9 to TRBJ1-1, with D maybe TRBD1 (6 bases). V lost 3 bases and J 0 bases, leaving 12 bases between the germline ends. Germline V gene data show CDR1 as SGDLS and CDR2 as YYNGEE. The CDR3 consists of 15 residues. The CDR3 region has the DNA TGTGCCAGCAGCGCTGCTCAGGGGTTGAACACTGAAGCTTTCTTT. It is translated as CASSAAQGLNTEAFF.

The chain recombines TRBV5-6 with TRBJ2-7, with TRBD2 matching over 11 bases. In germline, CDR1 is SGHDT, CDR2 YYEEEE. There are 18 residues in the CDR3. The V gene end was trimmed by 2 bases and the J gene end by 1 base; junction bases not matched to a gene: 11. The CDR3 DNA is TGTGCCAGCAGCTTACGACTAGCGGGAACTCTCGGGTCCTACGAGCAGTACTTC. Protein: CASSLRLAGTLGSYEQYF.

The chain carries TRBV5-1 and TRBJ1-2; 7 bases line up with TRBD1. Germline CDR1 reads SGHRS; CDR2 reads YFSETQ. CDR3 length equals 17 residues. After removal of 1 base from V and 2 bases from J, the junction contained 11 bases not matched to a gene. This chain's CDR3 is CASSLNRGDLANYGYTF. CDR3 DNA: TGCGCCAGCAGCTTGAACAGGGGAGACCTGGCCAACTATGGCTACACCTTC.

This sequence joins TRBV4-1 and TRBJ2-7; 7 bases agree with TRBD2. Germline V gene data show CDR1 as MGHRA and CDR2 as YSYEKL. Trimming removed 1 base from V and 3 bases from J; junction bases left unmatched: 6. The length of the CDR3 is 15 residues. In DNA, the CDR3 is TGCGCCAGCAGCCAAGTCCTAGCGGTTAACTACGAGCAGTACTTC. Its protein is CASSQVLAVNYEQYF.

The J gene is TRBJ1-4, the V gene TRBV19, with D perhaps matching TRBD1 (5 bases). Germline V gene data show CDR1 as LNHDA and CDR2 as SQIVND (reference sequence). This CDR3 has 14 residues. The germline V and J ends were trimmed by 3 bases and 6 bases, with 11 bases remaining between them. The CDR3 coding sequence is TGTGCCAGTAGTATGGGGGAGTGGGATGAAAAACTGTTTTTT. Its protein is CASSMGEWDEKLFF.

The genes are TRBV10-3 and TRBJ2-7; 11 bases agree with TRBD1. Germline values: CDR1 ENHRY, CDR2 SYGVKD. CDR3 length equals 13 residues. With 6 bases clipped from V and 5 bases from J, the junction kept 3 bases outside the gene matches. CDR3 sequence: CAIRGTGGNEQYF. CDR3 DNA sequence: TGTGCCATCAGGGGGACAGGGGGAAACGAGCAGTACTTC.

The genes are TRBV13 and TRBJ2-3; 7 bases agree with TRBD2. This CDR3 has 16 amino acids. V dropped 3 bases and J dropped 6; count of bases not matched to a gene: 12. Germline loops: CDR1 PRHDT, CDR2 FYEKMQ (reference sequence). CDR3 protein: CASSLRLADLGDTQYF. The DNA for the CDR3 is TGTGCCAGCAGCTTGAGGCTAGCGGACCTAGGGGATACGCAGTATTTT.

The CDR3, as DNA: TGTGCCAGCAGTTTTGACAGCGGGACAGATACGCAGTATTTT. It translates to CASSFDSGTDTQYF. This chain links TRBV28 with TRBJ2-3; weak D call: TRBD2 (6 bases). This CDR3 spans 14 amino acids. Trimming shortened V by 3 bases and J by 3 bases, and 10 bases separated the two germline ends. Germline CDR1 and CDR2: MDHEN and SYDVKM.

With respect to this clone: Different DNA sequences within this sample yield the same CDR3. This chain joins TRBV11-3 and TRBJ1-1, with D unresolved. CDR1 SGHNT and CDR2 YENEEA come from the germline V gene. V was shortened by 1 base and J by 0 bases, with 3 bases between the two germline ends. The CDR3 is 13 amino acids. CDR3 region: CASSLALNTEAFF. The CDR3 DNA reads as TGTGCCAGCAGCTTAGCCTTGAACACTGAAGCTTTCTTT. The whole variable domain, filled in from reference TRBV11-3 and TRBJ1-1, reads EAGVVQSPRYKIIEKKQPVAFWCNPISGHNTLYWYLQNLGQGPELLIRYENEEAVDDSQLPKDRFSAERLKGVDSTLKIQPAELGDSAVYLCASSLALNTEAFFGQGTRLTVV.

Concerning this clone: Other nucleotide sequences in the sample specify the same CDR3. For the CDR3, the DNA is TGTGCCAGCAGTTTCAGGTACGAGCAGTACTTC. Translation gives CASSFRYEQYF. The V call is TRBV28, the J call TRBJ2-7; no clear D. The CDR3 length is 11 residues. The V and J ends lost 3 bases and 4 bases respectively, with 4 bases between them. Germline CDR1 reads MDHEN; CDR2 reads SYDVKM.